This entry lists 27 T cell receptor beta chains sequenced from one sample in a study of CD8 T cells in ankylosing spondylitis. TCRdb recomputed calls from the 5' RACE reads with MiXCR, one row per CDR3 protein. The table includes about 240,000 distinct CDR3 sequences, more than 20% detected once. The sequenced sample consisted of blood, either unsorted or a sorted T cell fraction (not recorded which). Source of these receptors: a male donor with ankylosing spondylitis or in good health (not recorded which).

The CDR3 spells CSARDAGLAGTDTQYF. CDR3 nucleotide sequence: TGCAGTGCTAGAGACGCGGGGCTAGCGGGGACAGATACGCAGTATTTT. J is TRBJ2-3 and V is TRBV20-1, with TRBD2 identical over 9 bases. Germline V lookup: CDR1 DFQATT, CDR2 SNEGSKA (reference sequence). The V gene end was trimmed by 0 bases and the J gene end by 3 bases; junction bases not matched to a gene: 7. The CDR3 is made up of 16 amino acids.

CDR3 protein: CATSQGANYGYTF. CDR3 nucleotides: TGTGCCACCAGTCAGGGGGCTAACTATGGCTACACCTTC. The chain carries TRBV24-1 and TRBJ1-2; 7 bases match TRBD1. Trimming cost V 6 bases and J 0 bases; bases outside gene matches: 0. The CDR3 is made up of 13 amino acids. Germline V gene data show CDR1 as KGHDR and CDR2 as SFDVKD.

This clonotype occurred a few times. The chain employs TRBV6-5 and TRBJ1-6, with D hard to call. V lost 2 bases, J lost 6 bases, and 5 bases lay in between. The germline V gene encodes CDR1 MNHEY and CDR2 SVGAGI. The CDR3 sequence is 13 residues long. This CDR3 is CASSYGFNSPLHF. DNA of the CDR3: TGTGCCAGCAGTTACGGTTTTAATTCACCCCTCCACTTT.

This clonotype occurred a few times. The chain employs TRBV20-1 and TRBJ1-1, with D unresolved. This CDR3 is 12 amino acids long. Germline assignment: CDR1 DFQATT and CDR2 SNEGSKA (reference sequence). V lost 4 bases to trimming and J lost 6 bases, with 12 bases between them. This chain's CDR3 is CSATSPVPEAFF. CDR3 nucleotides: TGCAGTGCTACTAGCCCGGTCCCTGAAGCTTTCTTT.

The sample holds a few counts of this clonotype. An end of the junction does not agree with germline; a read error may underlie this. The chain combines TRBV12-3 or TRBV12-4 with TRBJ1-2, with 7 positions matching TRBD1. The CDR3 loop spans 11 amino acids. CDR3 amino acids: CANSWDRDYTF. CDR3 sequence (DNA): TGTGCCAACAGTTGGGACAGAGACTACACCTTC.

This clonotype was observed many times. The chain employs TRBV20-1 and TRBJ2-1; 10 nucleotides agree with TRBD2. The germline V gene encodes CDR1 DFQATT and CDR2 SNEGSKA (reference sequence). Germline trimming cut 3 bases from V and 1 base from J; bases unmatched to any gene: 3. The CDR3 has 15 residues. CDR3 in DNA: TGCAGTGCTAGTAGACTAGCGGGTTCCTACAATGAGCAGTTCTTC. Translation: CSASRLAGSYNEQFF.

V gene TRBV20-1 combines with J gene TRBJ2-2, with unresolved D. CDR1 is DFQATT, CDR2 SNEGSKA, per germline (reference sequence). This CDR3 has 15 residues. V lost 0 bases to trimming and J lost 1 base, with 9 bases between them. The DNA for the CDR3 is TGCAGTGCTAGAGACGGCACGAGGAACACCGGGGAGCTGTTTTTT. It specifies CSARDGTRNTGELFF.

J is TRBJ1-4 and V is TRBV12-3 or TRBV12-4, with TRBD1 identical over 9 bases. CDR3 length: 14 amino acids. Germline trimming cut 3 bases from V and 5 bases from J; bases unmatched to any gene: 1. In DNA, the CDR3 is TGTGCCAGCAGTTTGACAGGGGGGAATGAAAAACTGTTTTTT. Its translation: CASSLTGGNEKLFF.

This chain uses TRBV6-6 with TRBJ2-7; D ambiguous. Germline V gene sequence: CDR1 MNHNY, CDR2 SVGAGI (reference sequence). The length of the CDR3 is 14 residues. Trimming took off 8 bases at V and 5 bases at J, with 19 bases between the two ends. CDR3 amino acids: CASGSNAIRDEQYF. As DNA, the CDR3 is TGTGCCAGCGGTAGTAATGCCATTAGGGACGAGCAGTACTTC.

The chain carries TRBV12-3 or TRBV12-4 and TRBJ2-5; D is possibly TRBD2 (6 bases). Trimming shortened V by 6 bases and J by 5 bases, and 13 bases separated the two germline ends. This CDR3 is built from 13 residues. The CDR3 spells CASSPWGEETQYF. The CDR3 bases are TGTGCCAGCAGCCCTTGGGGGGAGGAGACCCAGTACTTC.

The chain recombines TRBV10-1 with TRBJ2-3; TRBD2 matches at 16 bases. The V segment lost 4 bases and the J segment 6 bases; nucleotides outside the gene matches: 10. The CDR3 totals 18 residues. CDR1 and CDR2 from the germline V gene are WNHNN and SYGVQD (reference sequence). The CDR3 loop reads CASSARGLAGGPRDTQYF. In nucleotides, the CDR3 is TGCGCCAGCAGTGCCCGGGGACTAGCGGGGGGGCCTCGTGATACGCAGTATTTT.

This clonotype has a handful of counts. This chain connects TRBV20-1 to TRBJ2-3; TRBD1 matches 10 bases. V lost 7 bases, J lost 1 base, and 2 bases stayed unmatched. The V gene's germline CDR1 is DFQATT and CDR2 SNEGSKA (reference sequence). The CDR3 has 13 amino acids. The CDR3 DNA follows: TGCAGTGGGGGGACAGGGGGCACAGATACGCAGTATTTT. It specifies CSGGTGGTDTQYF.

The chain is built from TRBV2 and TRBJ2-3, with 7 bases fitting TRBD2. There are 17 residues in the CDR3. Germline CDR1 is SNHLY and CDR2 is FYNNEI. Trimming took 0 bases from V and 4 from J; bases not matched to a gene: 10. CDR3 protein: CASSEAGPGRGPDTQYF. The DNA of the CDR3 is TGTGCCAGCAGTGAAGCAGGCCCGGGGAGGGGCCCAGATACGCAGTATTTT.

The chain uses TRBV5-1 and TRBJ2-3; 7 positions match TRBD1. The germline CDR1 and CDR2 sequences are SGHRS and YFSETQ. CDR3 length: 16 amino acids. Losses at the gene ends were 3 bases for V and 2 bases for J; bases not matched to a gene: 9. CDR3 region: CASSSGTVRITDTQYF. DNA of the CDR3: TGCGCCAGCAGCTCAGGGACAGTTAGGATCACAGATACGCAGTATTTT.

The genes are TRBV7-9 and TRBJ2-1, with D hard to call. The V gene's germline CDR1 is SEHNR and CDR2 FQNEAQ (reference sequence). The CDR3 totals 13 residues. V was pared by 1 base and J by 7 bases, with 8 bases between. The CDR3 DNA reads as TGTGCCAGCAGCTTAGACGGTAGGAATGAGCAGTTCTTC. This translates into CASSLDGRNEQFF.

This chain links TRBV6-5 with TRBJ1-3, with D uncertain. The germline V and J ends were trimmed by 3 bases and 4 bases, with 7 bases remaining between them. From germline, CDR1 is MNHEY and CDR2 SVGAGI. The CDR3 runs to 13 residues. The CDR3 loop is CASSYAGGNTIYF. CDR3 in DNA: TGTGCCAGCAGTTATGCAGGCGGAAACACCATATATTTT.

In its sample, this clonotype was seen many times. The chain recombines TRBV20-1 with TRBJ2-3; D call uncertain. V was pared by 0 bases and J by 6 bases, with 7 bases between. The CDR3 loop spans 12 amino acids. Germline CDR1 reads DFQATT; CDR2 reads SNEGSKA (reference sequence). CDR3 nucleotides: TGCAGTGCTAGAGATTTGGGGGATACGCAGTATTTT. It is translated as CSARDLGDTQYF.

This clonotype was seen repeatedly, ten times or more. This chain connects TRBV29-1 to TRBJ1-2; weak D call: TRBD1 (6 bases). V was shortened by 7 bases and J by 2 bases, with 8 bases between the two germline ends. This CDR3 spans 11 amino acids. Germline assignment: CDR1 SQVTM and CDR2 ANQGSEA. CDR3 residues: CSAGQNYGYTF. The CDR3 DNA follows: TGCAGCGCAGGACAGAACTATGGCTACACCTTC.

This clonotype was observed many times. The rearrangement links TRBV20-1 to TRBJ2-3; D call uncertain. The CDR3 consists of 12 residues. Germline CDR1 reads DFQATT; CDR2 reads SNEGSKA (reference sequence). The V end was cut by 6 bases, the J end by 6 bases, with 13 bases between. In nucleotides, the CDR3 is TGCAGTGCAAAGACCTTACGGGATACGCAGTATTTT. Translated, it gives CSAKTLRDTQYF.

The J gene is TRBJ1-5, the V gene TRBV10-3, with no clear D. The V end lost 4 bases, the J end lost 2 bases, and 12 bases lay between the germline ends. CDR3 length: 15 amino acids. Germline CDR1 and CDR2: ENHRY and SYGVKD. Here the CDR3 DNA reads TGTGCCATCAGTGCGGTCTCGGGTGGCAATCAGCCCCAGCATTTT. Encoded protein: CAISAVSGGNQPQHF.

The chain links TRBV20-1 to TRBJ1-6; unclear D gene. The germline gives CDR1 DFQATT, CDR2 SNEGSKA (reference sequence). Trimming removed 1 base at V and 5 bases at J, with 3 bases between. CDR3 length equals 12 residues. Here the CDR3 DNA reads TGCAGTGCTAGAGTAGATAATTCACCCCTCCACTTT. Translating it yields CSARVDNSPLHF.

This clonotype occurred a few times. The chain employs TRBV20-1 and TRBJ2-4; 15 bases are shared with TRBD2. The CDR3 sequence is 18 residues long. Germline V gene lookup returns CDR1 DFQATT and CDR2 SNEGSKA (reference sequence). V trimming: 5 bases; J trimming: 1 base; junction bases outside the gene matches: 9. The CDR3 loop is CSASWTSGGAWAKNIQYF. DNA of the CDR3: TGCAGTGCTTCTTGGACTAGCGGGGGGGCCTGGGCCAAAAACATTCAGTACTTC.

This clonotype was seen ten or more times. The chain has TRBV29-1 and TRBJ2-1; tentative D call: TRBD1 (5 bases). Trimming left V 1 base short and J 12 bases short, with 10 bases between. The CDR3 length is 11 residues. The germline CDR1 and CDR2 sequences are SQVTM and ANQGSEA. CDR3 bases: TGCAGCGTTGAAGGACATAGGGGGCAGTTCTTC. Translation gives CSVEGHRGQFF.

This clonotype turned up a few times. CDR3 coding DNA: TGTGCCAGCAGTGATCGGCGGGGAGATACGCAGTATTTT. Amino acid sequence: CASSDRRGDTQYF. The chain has TRBV2 and TRBJ2-3; possibly TRBD2 for D (6 bases). The CDR3 runs to 13 residues. Trimming removed 3 bases at V and 5 bases at J, with 9 bases between. The germline gives CDR1 SNHLY, CDR2 FYNNEI.

The chain links TRBV20-1 to TRBJ2-5; 13 nucleotides align to TRBD2. The CDR3 is 15 amino acids. Germline values: CDR1 DFQATT, CDR2 SNEGSKA (reference sequence). J lost 2 bases, V lost 5 bases, and 5 bases had no gene match. The CDR3 bases are TGCAGTGCTCCCGGACTAGCGGGAGATCAAGAGACCCAGTACTTC. Translation gives CSAPGLAGDQETQYF.

This clonotype was counted many times. The rearrangement joins TRBV6-1 to TRBJ2-5, with 7 bases identical to TRBD1. Germline V CDR1 and CDR2: MNHNS, SASEGT. This CDR3 is built from 14 residues. V trimming: 5 bases; J trimming: 1 base; junction bases outside the gene matches: 4. CDR3 residues: CASSKTGLQETQYF. The DNA of the CDR3 is TGTGCCAGCAGTAAGACAGGGCTCCAAGAGACCCAGTACTTC.

This clonotype was seen at least ten times. The rearrangement links TRBV28 to TRBJ2-2; 12 bases map to TRBD2. The CDR3 runs to 19 residues. J was trimmed by 4 bases and V by 1 base; bases with no gene match: 10. Germline V lookup: CDR1 MDHEN, CDR2 SYDVKM. The CDR3 bases are TGTGCCAGCAGTTTATCAGGCCTAGCGGGGGGGCCGATCACCGGGGAGCTGTTTTTT. Protein sequence: CASSLSGLAGGPITGELFF.